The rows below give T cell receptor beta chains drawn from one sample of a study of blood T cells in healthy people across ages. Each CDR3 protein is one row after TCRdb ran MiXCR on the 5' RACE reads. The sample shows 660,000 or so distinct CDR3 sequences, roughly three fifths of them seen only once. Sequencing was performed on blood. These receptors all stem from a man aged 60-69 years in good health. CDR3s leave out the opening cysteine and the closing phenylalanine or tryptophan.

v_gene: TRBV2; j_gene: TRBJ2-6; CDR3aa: LSGGGSIPGANVLT
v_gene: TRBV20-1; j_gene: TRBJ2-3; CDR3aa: SAGTSGASDTQY
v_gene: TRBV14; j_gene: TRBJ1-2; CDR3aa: ASSQDRIPTRGYT
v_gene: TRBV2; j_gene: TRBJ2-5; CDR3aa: ASSEGLAGVSQETQY
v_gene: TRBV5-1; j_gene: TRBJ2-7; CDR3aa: ASSLVNGLVGGEQY
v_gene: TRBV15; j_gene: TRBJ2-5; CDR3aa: ATSSFRETQY
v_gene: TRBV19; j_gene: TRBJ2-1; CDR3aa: ASSIAPGAYNEQF
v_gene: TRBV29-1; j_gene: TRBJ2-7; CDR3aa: SVEGTGYEQY
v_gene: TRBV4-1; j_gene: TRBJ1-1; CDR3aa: ASSQPGEAEAF
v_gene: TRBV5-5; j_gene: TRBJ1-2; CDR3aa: ASRQGYGRPYT
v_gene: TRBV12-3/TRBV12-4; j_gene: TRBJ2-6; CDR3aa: ASSWMGDRGGGANVLT
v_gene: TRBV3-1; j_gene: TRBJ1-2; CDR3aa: ASSQGTGPYGYT
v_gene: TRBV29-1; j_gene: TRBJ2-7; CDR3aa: SVGTRSYEQY
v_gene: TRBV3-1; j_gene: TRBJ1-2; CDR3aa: ASSQDLLGSGYT
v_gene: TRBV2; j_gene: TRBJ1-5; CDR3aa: ATAPEFNQPQH
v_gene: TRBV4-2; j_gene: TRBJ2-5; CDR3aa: ASSPKWGEETQY
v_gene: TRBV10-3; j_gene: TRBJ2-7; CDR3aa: AISEAGRLSYEQY
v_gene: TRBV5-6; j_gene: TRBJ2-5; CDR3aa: ASSPLVTSGRETQY
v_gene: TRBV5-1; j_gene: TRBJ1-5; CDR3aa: ASSLEGRINQPQH
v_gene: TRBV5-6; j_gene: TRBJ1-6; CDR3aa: ASSTGQGGRSPLH
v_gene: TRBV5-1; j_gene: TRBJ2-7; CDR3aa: ASKASGGNYEQY
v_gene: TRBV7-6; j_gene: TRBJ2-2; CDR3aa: ASSSAGTGVPGELF
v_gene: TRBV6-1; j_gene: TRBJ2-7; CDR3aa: ASSERRGGYEQY
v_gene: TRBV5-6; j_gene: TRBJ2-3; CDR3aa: ASSLERVGADTQY
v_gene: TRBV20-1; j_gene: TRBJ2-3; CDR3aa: SARDQGVDTQY
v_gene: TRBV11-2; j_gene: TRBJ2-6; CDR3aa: ASSATDSGANVLT
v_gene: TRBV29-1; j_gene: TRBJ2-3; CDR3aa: SVDRGQSRPDTQY
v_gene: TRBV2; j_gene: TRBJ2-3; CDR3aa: ASTPAAELDTQY
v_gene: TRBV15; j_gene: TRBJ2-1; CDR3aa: ATSRYQDSYNEQF
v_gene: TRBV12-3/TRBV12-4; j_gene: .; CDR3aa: ASSRTGGPFYEQY
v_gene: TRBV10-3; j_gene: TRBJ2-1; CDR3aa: AITASGGPNEQF
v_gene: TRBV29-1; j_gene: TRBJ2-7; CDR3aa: SAGSGTGGYEQY
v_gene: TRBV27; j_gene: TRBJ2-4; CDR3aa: ASSTLAGGVKNIQY
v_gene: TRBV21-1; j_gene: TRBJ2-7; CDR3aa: ASSKGRQGIPYEQY
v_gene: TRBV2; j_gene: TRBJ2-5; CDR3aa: ASSEGGSAQETQY
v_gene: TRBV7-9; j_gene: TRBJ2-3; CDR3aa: ASNGQTQDTQY
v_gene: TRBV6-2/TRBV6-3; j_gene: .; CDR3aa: AGSYEQGYEQY
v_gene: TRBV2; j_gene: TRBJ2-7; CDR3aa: ASSEAPGYEQY
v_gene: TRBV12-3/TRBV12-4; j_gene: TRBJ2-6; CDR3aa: ASSLSGTKPSGANVLT
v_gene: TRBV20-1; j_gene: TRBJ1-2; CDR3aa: SARARDRGPSGYI
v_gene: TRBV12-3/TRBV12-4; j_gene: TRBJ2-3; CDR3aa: ASSKLAGGHDTQY
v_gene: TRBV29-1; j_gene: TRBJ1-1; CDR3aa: SVARQGASEAF
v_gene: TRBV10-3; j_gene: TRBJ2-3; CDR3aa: AISAELVMANTQY
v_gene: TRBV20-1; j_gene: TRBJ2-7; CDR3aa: SARRGQGAGEQY
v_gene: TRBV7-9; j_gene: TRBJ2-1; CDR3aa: ASSFGTGYDEQF
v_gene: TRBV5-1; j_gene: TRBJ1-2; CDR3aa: ASSPNRGQGYGHT
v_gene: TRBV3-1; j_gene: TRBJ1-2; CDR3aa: AGSQLATANYGYT
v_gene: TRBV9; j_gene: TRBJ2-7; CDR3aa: ASSVGDRVFYEQY
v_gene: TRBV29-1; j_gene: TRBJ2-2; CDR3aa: SVQRLAGAGNTGELF
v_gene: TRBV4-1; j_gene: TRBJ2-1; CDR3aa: ASSQGPPSGSYNEQF
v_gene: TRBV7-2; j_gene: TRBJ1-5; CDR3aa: ASSLQAGTHQPQH
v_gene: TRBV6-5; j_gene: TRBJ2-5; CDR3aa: ASSYSQRSRETQY
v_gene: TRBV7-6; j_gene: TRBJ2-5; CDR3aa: ASSLFARGQRWQETQY
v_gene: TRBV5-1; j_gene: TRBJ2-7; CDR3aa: ASTQQPESYEQY